Given below is one TCR beta chain in context. What it binds is not known. Between the trimmed V and J ends, which lost 5 bases and 7 bases, there was a span of 18 bases. CDR1 is SGHTA, CDR2 FQGTGA, per germline. The CDR3 length is 14 residues. This sample is drawn from a study of Ad26.COV2.S vaccination and SARS-CoV-2 variants. Study-level background: In the study, Ad26.COV2.S was injected intramuscularly once, or twice 56 days apart. Notes on the study in general: Measurement of non-spike TCR breadth gave similar results in vaccine and placebo recipients.

Noted treatment: 19 received Ad26.COV2.S at low or high dose, single or two shots; roughly five received placebo; per-sample allocation not given. At day 63 after the first vaccine or placebo injection, samples were drawn. Clones were sequenced by immunoSEQ multiplex PCR, and TCRdb holds only the in-frame ones, with some missing. The sample has 380,000 or so clones, around 90% seen once. The clonotype originates from a person between 18 and 59 years old who received the Ad26.COV2.S COVID-19 vaccine or a placebo. This chain connects TRBV7-3 to TRBJ2-7; D could derive from TRBD1 or TRBD2 (5 bases each). Source: peripheral blood, taken in a trial of Ad26.COV2.S vaccine versus placebo. The CDR3 reads CASSPTGGGREQYF. CDR3 coding DNA: TGTGCCAGCAGCCCAACGGGTGGGGGAAGGGAGCAGTACTTC. The whole variable domain, remainder taken from reference TRBV7-3 and TRBJ2-7, is GAGVSQTPSNKVTEKGKYVELRCDPISGHTALYWYRQSLGQGPEFLIYFQGTGAADDSGLPNDRFFAVRPEGSVSTLKIQRTERGDSAVYLCASSPTGGGREQYFGPGTRLTVT.